The 5 T cell receptor beta chains below come from one sample, sequenced in a study of metastatic and nonmetastatic thyroid tumors. Through MiXCR, TCRdb re-clonotyped the PCR reads. The sample yields about 93,000 clones, roughly an eighth seen once. Before thyroid surgery, none of the patients had received any treatment. What was sequenced was blood. Source of these receptors: a female donor with papillary thyroid cancer or a benign thyroid nodule (not recorded which). Some clones in this sample may be carry-over from other donors' samples.

This clone was seen many times. This chain links TRBV19 with TRBJ1-1; weak D call: TRBD1 (5 bases). Trimming cost V 9 bases and J 0 bases, with 8 bases left between them. The CDR3 length is 12 residues. The germline V gene has CDR1 LNHDA and CDR2 SQIVND (reference sequence). CDR3 DNA sequence: TGTGCCAGCGGACACTTGAACACTGAAGCTTTCTTT. As protein: CASGHLNTEAFF.

This clone was counted at least ten times. This sequence joins TRBV18 and TRBJ1-2; D perhaps matches TRBD1 (5 bases). Trimming took off 3 bases at V and 4 bases at J, with 12 bases between the two ends. This CDR3 spans 14 amino acids. CDR1 and CDR2 from the germline V gene are KGHSH and LQKENI. CDR3 DNA: TGTGCCAGCTCACCGAGGGGACCCGTCTATGGCTACACCTTC. As protein: CASSPRGPVYGYTF.

This clone was recorded at least ten times. The J gene is TRBJ1-5, the V gene TRBV5-6; tentative D call: TRBD1 (5 bases). The CDR3 contains 16 residues. Germline lookup yields CDR1 SGHDT and CDR2 YYEEEE. Trimming took off 2 bases at V and 2 bases at J, with 14 bases between the two ends. The CDR3 coding sequence is TGTGCCAGCAGCTTTCAGAACGGGGGTCGCAATCAGCCCCAGCATTTT. Protein sequence: CASSFQNGGRNQPQHF.

This clone showed up many times. The CDR3 sequence: CASSIGPSNQPQHF. For the CDR3, the DNA is TGTGCCAGCTCAATAGGGCCTTCCAATCAGCCCCAGCATTTT. The chain combines TRBV18 with TRBJ1-5, with D hard to call. In germline, CDR1 is KGHSH, CDR2 LQKENI. CDR3 length equals 14 residues. The V end lost 5 bases, the J end lost 3 bases, and 11 bases lay between the germline ends. Complete variable domain (other parts from reference TRBV18 and TRBJ1-5): NAGVMQNPRHLVRRRGQEARLRCSPMKGHSHVYWYRQLPEEGLKFMVYLQKENIIDESGMPKERFSAEFPKEGPSILRIQQVVRGDSAAYFCASSIGPSNQPQHFGDGTRLSIL.

As concerns this clone: Other DNA sequences in this specimen translate into the identical CDR3. The chain employs TRBV18 and TRBJ2-5; TRBD1 is a possible D gene (5 bases). V gave up 2 bases and J gave up 1 base, with 5 bases separating them. The CDR3 is 13 amino acids. Germline values: CDR1 KGHSH, CDR2 LQKENI. In DNA, the CDR3 is TGTGCCAGCTCACCAGGGGCCCAAGAGACCCAGTACTTC. Translated: CASSPGAQETQYF.